The 11 T cell receptor beta chains in this list originate from one sample, sequenced in a study of PD-L1 blockade in urothelial cancer. Time point here: pretreatment peripheral blood. Sequencing was performed with immunoSEQ multiplex PCR; in TCRdb, only in-frame clones are kept and a portion is missing. The sample includes 35,000 to 45,000 clones, approximately 93% of them seen just once. The sequenced sample was PBMCs, obtained around atezolizumab (anti-PD-L1) treatment. Source of these receptors: a woman aged 55 to 70 with urothelial cancer.

The CDR3 reads CASSSDLSPGANVLTF. CDR3 nucleotide sequence: TGTGCCAGCAGCTCAGACTTATCCCCTGGGGCCAACGTCCTGACTTTC. The chain recombines TRBV7-3 with TRBJ2-6, with no clear D. Trimming cost V 4 bases and J 2 bases, with 12 bases left between them. The CDR3 totals 16 residues. CDR1 and CDR2 (germline): SGHTA, FQGTGA.

The genes are TRBV10-1 and TRBJ2-2, with TRBD2 matching over 9 bases. The CDR3 covers 17 residues. V shed 3 bases, J shed 4 bases, and the junction held 9 bases outside the gene matches. The V gene's germline CDR1 is WNHNN and CDR2 SYGVQD (reference sequence). The CDR3 protein is CASSDKIAGVTTGELFF. CDR3 DNA sequence: TGCGCCAGCAGTGATAAAATAGCGGGAGTTACCACCGGGGAGCTGTTTTTT.

The CDR3 bases are TGTGCCAGCAGTTACTTCCTTAGCGGCACCGGGGAGCTGTTTTTT. As protein: CASSYFLSGTGELFF. The rearrangement uses TRBV6-5 and TRBJ2-2, with a weak D call TRBD2 (6 bases). The germline V and J ends were trimmed by 1 base and 4 bases, with 10 bases remaining between them. The CDR3 is 15 residues long. Germline V gene sequence: CDR1 MNHEY, CDR2 SVGAGI.

The V gene is TRBV27, the J gene TRBJ1-5, with 9 bases that match TRBD1. The CDR3 covers 17 residues. From germline, CDR1 is MNHEY and CDR2 SMNVEV (reference sequence). The J segment lost 5 bases and the V segment lost 5 bases, leaving 13 bases of the junction unmatched. CDR3 residues: CASSPGTGKGGDQPQHF. The CDR3 DNA reads TGTGCCAGCAGTCCAGGGACAGGGAAAGGGGGGGATCAGCCCCAGCATTTT.

This chain joins TRBV4-1 and TRBJ2-1; 8 nucleotides align to TRBD2. CDR1 is MGHRA, CDR2 YSYEKL, per germline. CDR3 size: 18 residues. J lost 2 bases, V lost 4 bases, and 13 bases had no gene match. The CDR3 DNA reads as TGCGCCAGCAGCCCGAGTCGGCGGGACGGGAGGGCCTACAATGAGCAGTTCTTC. Residues: CASSPSRRDGRAYNEQFF.

This clone was picked up one time. CDR3: CASSLGRAGGETQYF. The CDR3 nucleotides read TGTGCCAGCAGCTTAGGACGGGCAGGGGGGGAGACCCAGTACTTC. The rearrangement joins TRBV7-2 to TRBJ2-5, with D possibly matching TRBD1 (7 bases). The V end lost 1 base, the J end lost 5 bases, and 14 bases lay between the germline ends. The CDR3 runs 15 residues. Germline values: CDR1 SGHTA, CDR2 FQGNSA. The entire variable domain, with the rest obtained from reference TRBV7-2 and TRBJ2-5, is as follows: GAGVSQSPSNKVTEKGKDVELRCDPISGHTALYWYRQSLGQGLEFLIYFQGNSAPDKSGLPSDRFSAERTGGSVSTLTIQRTQQEDSAVYLCASSLGRAGGETQYFGPGTRLLVL.

The rearrangement uses TRBV7-2 and TRBJ1-1; TRBD1 is a possible D gene (6 bases). This CDR3 comprises 15 residues. Trimming shortened V by 1 base and J by 4 bases, and 13 bases separated the two germline ends. Germline CDR1 is SGHTA and CDR2 is FQGNSA. Here the CDR3 reads CASSLDRALRTEAFF. DNA of the CDR3: TGTGCCAGCAGCTTAGACAGGGCATTGCGCACTGAAGCTTTCTTT.

The chain is built from TRBV29-1 and TRBJ2-2; TRBD1 is a possible D gene (6 bases). CDR1 SQVTM and CDR2 ANQGSEA come from the germline V gene. The CDR3 is made up of 13 amino acids. The germline V and J ends were trimmed by 4 bases and 5 bases, with 11 bases remaining between them. CDR3 protein: CSVAGTSTGELFF. The CDR3 region has the DNA TGCAGCGTTGCCGGGACAAGTACCGGGGAGCTGTTTTTT.

The chain is built from TRBV7-8 and TRBJ1-1; 8 bases align to TRBD1. Trimming took 6 bases from V and 1 from J; bases not matched to a gene: 4. Per the germline V gene, CDR1 is SGHVS and CDR2 is FQNEAQ. The CDR3 has 14 residues. DNA of the CDR3: TGTGCCAGCAGACTAGACAGGGGGAACACTGAAGCTTTCTTT. Encoded protein: CASRLDRGNTEAFF.

The V call is TRBV28, the J call TRBJ2-7, with TRBD1 matching 8 bases. The germline gives CDR1 MDHEN, CDR2 SYDVKM. This CDR3 comprises 13 residues. After removal of 7 bases from V and 12 bases from J, the junction contained 14 bases not matched to a gene. The CDR3, as DNA: TGTGCCAGCACCCCAGGACAGGGACGGGACCCGTACTTC. Translating gives CASTPGQGRDPYF. The full variable domain, rest sourced from reference TRBV28 and TRBJ2-7, is DVKVTQSSRYLVKRTGEKVFLECVQDMDHENMFWYRQDPGLGLRLIYFSYDVKMKEKGDIPEGYSVSREKKERFSLILESASTNQTSMYLCASTPGQGRDPYFGPGTRLTVT.

This chain joins TRBV7-2 and TRBJ2-7, with 15 bases that match TRBD2. J lost 4 bases, V lost 4 bases, and 2 bases had no gene match. The CDR3 runs 15 residues. CDR1 and CDR2 (germline): SGHTA, FQGNSA. Written as DNA, the CDR3 is TGTGCCAGCAGCTCCGGACTAGCGGGAGGGTACGAGCAGTACTTC. Its protein product is CASSSGLAGGYEQYF.